This T cell receptor (beta chain) was observed in a study of blood T cell repertoires in COVID-19. In the study overall: Samples representing acute and convalescent COVID-19 were sourced from the United States, Italy and Spain. PBMCs, B-cell-depleted T cells, or T cells provided the cDNA or gDNA that made up the material.

Profiled with immunoSEQ multiplex PCR; TCRdb holds only in-frame clones, not every one. The sample lists about 170,000 clones, around nine tenths occurring once. Resolution of symptoms, clearance, or two negative PCRs was present in recovered Cohort 3 donors. CDR3 length: 16 residues. V dropped 0 bases and J dropped 9; count of bases not matched to a gene: 9. The germline gives CDR1 SGDLS, CDR2 YYNGEE. This receptor was identified in a woman between 18 and 30 years old who had recovered from COVID-19. V is TRBV9 and J is TRBJ2-1, with 10 bases aligning to TRBD2. Sequencing was performed on PBMCs or T cells enriched from blood (not recorded which). CDR3 residues: CASSVVASGSIGEQFF. CDR3 DNA sequence: TGTGCCAGCAGCGTAGTGGCTAGCGGGAGTATTGGTGAGCAGTTCTTC.